Listed here is a single T cell receptor (beta chain). Its antigen is unknown. One base away there is no much larger clone; base qualities are not given. Taken from the germline V gene, the CDR1 and CDR2 loops are SGHDT and YYEEEE. The cysteine opens and the phenylalanine closes a CDR3 of 13 amino acids. This entry keeps only the CDR3 DNA: 39 bases, framed from base 1. Compared with germline, V lacks 4 bases and J lacks 8 bases; bases without a gene match: 6. This record belongs to a study of CD8 T cells in Susac syndrome (dated by TCRdb to 2018 to 2020). Regarding the research as a whole: Repertoire sequencing was used to test whether CD8+ T cell activation and differentiation in Susac syndrome was antigen driven. CD8+ T cell repertoire clonality was compared between approximately 12 healthy donors, approximately 14 Susac syndrome patients and 15 or so multiple sclerosis patients. What the authors observed across the whole study: The number of individuals in the TCR sequencing and HLA analysis was recognized as being relatively small.

RNA was extracted with the RNeasy kit and roughly 0.45 to 1 ug was reverse transcribed using random hexamers. The immunoSEQ multiplex PCR assay, covering 54 Vbeta and 13 Jbeta segments, was used to amplify TCR beta CDR3 regions. PCR amplification bias was corrected using a synthetic template baseline for primer optimization and computational correction. The original pipeline was this. Reads were annotated to V, D and J genes according to IMGT and were analyzed with immunoSEQ Analyzer, with only productive sequences retained. Clonality was computed as one minus Shannon entropy normalized by log2 of the number of productive unique sequences. For each patient and control, public and private clones were evaluated among the 100 most prevalent clones. Clones were defined as Susac-specific when absent from the healthy and MS cohorts, from over a thousand published viral clones and from other ImmuneACCESS disease sequences. TCRdb trimmed public reads at Q25 via fastp, called clones via MiXCR and kept in-frame beta chains. Rows with a matching CDR3 protein are joined into one entry that keeps the most common DNA and genes. None of the V and J calls come from the authors' own analysis; TCRdb made them. The sample data list over 95,000 distinct CDR3 sequences, and around 92% of these were observed just once. Approximately 0.11% of the sample is held by the ten biggest clonotypes.

Peripheral blood CD8+ and CD4+ T cells from healthy donors, Susac syndrome patients and multiple sclerosis patients were profiled by high-throughput TCR beta sequencing. The healthy donors served as controls matched for age and sex. Bulk CD8+ and CD4+ T cells were purified magnetically by negative isolation, whereas CD8+ TEMRA cells were enriched by FACS. Blood was collected in EDTA tubes and processed within 24 hours, with PBMCs isolated through density gradient centrifugation. PBMCs intended for TCR sequencing were cryopreserved in liquid nitrogen and were subsequently thawed in a 37 degrees C water bath. The sorted or isolated CD4+, CD8+ and CD8+ TEMRA cells had a purity of 90% or higher.

The receptor was isolated from a human donor in good health. The rearrangement combines TRBV5-6 with TRBJ1-2; 9 of the junction bases match TRBD1. Material: CD8+ T cells from PBMCs. The CDR3 in this case is CASSLGQGDGYTF. In nucleotides, the sequence is TGTGCCAGCAGCCTGGGACAGGGCGACGGCTACACCTTC.